These 28 T cell receptor beta chains share one sample of origin, sequenced in a study of T-cell reconstitution after alpha-beta-depleted transplantation in children. A TCRbeta library incorporating unique molecular identifiers was prepared. From the PCR reads, TCRdb called clonotypes with MiXCR, one entry per CDR3 protein. The sample carries approximately 490,000 distinct CDR3 sequences, under 15% recorded once. Sequenced material: PBMCs from the stem cell graft donor, taken from the stem cell graft. Receptor source: a human donor who donated a stem cell graft to a child with combined immunodeficiency.

This sequence joins TRBV3-1 and TRBJ1-1, with TRBD1 matching 9 bases. V trimming: 2 bases; J trimming: 6 bases; junction bases outside the gene matches: 4. Germline V gene data show CDR1 as LGHDT and CDR2 as YNNKEL (reference sequence). The CDR3 length is 14 residues. CDR3 protein: CASSQSTGGPEAFF. The CDR3 DNA sequence: TGTGCCAGCAGCCAAAGCACAGGGGGCCCTGAAGCTTTCTTT.

There are a few counts of this clonotype. A junction end diverges from the germline sequence, so it may reflect a read error. J is TRBJ1-2 and V is TRBV7-9; 7 bases are a match to TRBD1. The CDR3 loop spans 12 amino acids. Per germline, CDR1 SEHNR and CDR2 FQNEAQ (reference sequence). CDR3 residues: CASSPRTGKTFF. CDR3 nucleotide sequence: TGTGCCAGCAGCCCGCGGACAGGAAAGACGTTCTTC.

This clonotype has more than one count but fewer than ten. The CDR3 sequence: CASSRGGTQNSPLHF. CDR3 coding DNA: TGTGCCAGCAGCAGGGGCGGGACACAGAATTCACCCCTCCACTTT. The rearrangement links TRBV6-1 to TRBJ1-6, with a possible D match to TRBD1 (6 bases). V was trimmed by 6 bases and J by 7 bases, leaving 16 bases between them. This CDR3 contains 15 residues. Germline CDR1 MNHNS, CDR2 SASEGT.

This rearrangement joins TRBV3-1 to TRBJ2-7; no reliable D call. Germline lookup yields CDR1 LGHDT and CDR2 YNNKEL (reference sequence). The ends were cut back, 0 bases at V and 2 bases at J, with 11 bases in the middle. The CDR3 loop spans 15 amino acids. CDR3: CASSQDWLGTYEQYF. The CDR3 DNA follows: TGTGCCAGCAGCCAAGATTGGCTAGGAACCTACGAGCAGTACTTC.

V gene TRBV4-2 combines with J gene TRBJ2-1; D perhaps matches TRBD2 (6 bases). The CDR3 runs to 15 residues. Looked up from germline, CDR1 is LGHNA and CDR2 is YNFKEQ. Trimming took off 2 bases at V and 8 bases at J, with 16 bases between the two ends. The CDR3 DNA reads TGTGCCAGCAGCCAAACGGGAGCCAAGATGGATGAGCAGTTCTTC. It translates to CASSQTGAKMDEQFF.

The CDR3 here is CASSRLLMNTEAFF. In DNA form, the CDR3 reads TGCGCCAGCAGCCGATTGCTTATGAACACTGAAGCTTTCTTT. The rearrangement joins TRBV5-1 to TRBJ1-1; the D is unclear. The CDR3 runs 14 residues. With 4 bases removed from V and 0 bases from J, the gap between germline ends came to 10 bases. The germline V gene encodes CDR1 SGHRS and CDR2 YFSETQ.

The V call is TRBV9, the J call TRBJ2-7; tentatively, D is TRBD1 (6 bases). V gave up 4 bases and J gave up 7 bases, with 15 bases separating them. The CDR3 consists of 13 residues. Germline V CDR1 and CDR2: SGDLS, YYNGEE. The CDR3 DNA reads TGTGCCAGCAGCATTACCTCAGGGGCGGAGCAGTACTTC. This translates into CASSITSGAEQYF.

In its sample, this clonotype was seen many times. This sequence joins TRBV27 and TRBJ1-1, with D possibly matching TRBD1 (6 bases). Looked up from germline, CDR1 is MNHEY and CDR2 is SMNVEV (reference sequence). CDR3 length: 14 residues. Trimming left V 3 bases short and J 0 bases short, with 8 bases between. In nucleotides, the CDR3 is TGTGCCAGCAGTTTGGGGGACATGAACACTGAAGCTTTCTTT. This sequence encodes CASSLGDMNTEAFF.

The table lists this clonotype with many counts. The chain joins TRBV4-3 to TRBJ2-2, with no clear D. Trimming cost V 8 bases and J 7 bases, with 11 bases left between them. Germline V gives CDR1 LGHNA, CDR2 YSLEER. CDR3 size: 12 residues. CDR3 sequence: CASRSPGGELFF. The CDR3 DNA reads TGCGCCAGCCGCTCCCCGGGCGGGGAGCTGTTTTTT.

This clonotype was observed a handful of times. The genes are TRBV5-1 and TRBJ2-3, with D tentatively TRBD1 (5 bases). Deletions cut 3 bases from V and 3 bases from J, with 11 bases between. This CDR3 contains 14 residues. Germline V gene sequence: CDR1 SGHRS, CDR2 YFSETQ. This CDR3 is CASSSQRGTDTQYF. In DNA, the CDR3 is TGCGCCAGCAGCTCCCAAAGGGGAACAGATACGCAGTATTTT.

This clonotype was seen a handful of times. The chain combines TRBV20-1 with TRBJ2-5, with D perhaps matching TRBD2 (5 bases). CDR1 DFQATT and CDR2 SNEGSKA come from the germline V gene (reference sequence). V was pared by 0 bases and J by 5 bases, with 13 bases between. CDR3 length equals 14 residues. CDR3 loop: CSARDRRGRETQYF. The DNA of the CDR3 is TGCAGTGCTAGAGATCGTCGGGGAAGGGAGACCCAGTACTTC.

This clonotype has ten or more counts. The chain carries TRBV11-2 and TRBJ2-3, with 8 bases aligning to TRBD2. In germline, CDR1 is SGHAT, CDR2 FQNNGV. The CDR3 consists of 17 residues. V was clipped by 1 base and J by 2 bases; unmatched bases: 8. CDR3 in amino acids: CASSLVSLLAVTDTQYF. In nucleotides, the CDR3 is TGTGCCAGCAGCTTAGTATCGTTACTAGCGGTCACAGATACGCAGTATTTT. Full variable domain (remainder filled in from reference TRBV11-2 and TRBJ2-3): EAGVAQSPRYKIIEKRQSVAFWCNPISGHATLYWYQQILGQGPKLLIQFQNNGVVDDSQLPKDRFSAERLKGVDSTLKIQPAKLEDSAVYLCASSLVSLLAVTDTQYFGPGTRLTVL.

The sample holds many counts of this clonotype. The chain is built from TRBV24-1 and TRBJ2-1, with TRBD2 as a possible D gene (6 bases). The CDR3 sequence is 15 residues long. The V gene lost 8 bases and the J gene lost 0 bases, with 13 bases spanning the gap. Germline V gene lookup returns CDR1 KGHDR and CDR2 SFDVKD. The CDR3 nucleotides read TGTGCCACCACAGCGGGTCCCAGCTCCTACAATGAGCAGTTCTTC. The encoded protein is CATTAGPSSYNEQFF.

This clonotype was observed at least ten times. The CDR3 sequence is CASSHLLAGGRYEQFF. DNA of the CDR3: TGTGCCAGCAGCCATCTACTAGCGGGAGGGCGGTATGAGCAGTTCTTC. J is TRBJ2-1 and V is TRBV3-1; TRBD2 matches 13 bases. CDR1 is LGHDT, CDR2 YNNKEL, per germline (reference sequence). Losses at the gene ends were 3 bases for V and 8 bases for J; bases not matched to a gene: 7. The CDR3 contains 16 residues.

The chain has TRBV7-6 and TRBJ2-3; the D gene is possibly TRBD2 (6 bases). V was trimmed by 2 bases and J by 4 bases, leaving 19 bases between them. The CDR3 spans 17 residues. Germline V gene data show CDR1 as SGHVS and CDR2 as FNYEAQ. The DNA for the CDR3 is TGTGCCAGCAGCTTACCGACTAGACTAGGTTCCGCAGATACGCAGTATTTT. It codes for CASSLPTRLGSADTQYF.

There are a few counts of this clonotype. CDR3 coding DNA: TGTGCCAGCAGTGAGCCGACAGGTTTGAATCGGGTGGCTGGAAACACCATATATTTT. It specifies CASSEPTGLNRVAGNTIYF. The chain combines TRBV6-1 with TRBJ1-3; possible D gene TRBD1, 6 bases. Germline V gives CDR1 MNHNS, CDR2 SASEGT. V lost 3 bases, J lost 2 bases, and 23 bases lay in between. The CDR3 has 19 amino acids.

This rearrangement joins TRBV12-3 or TRBV12-4 to TRBJ1-3; D unresolved. V was pared by 5 bases and J by 0 bases, with 14 bases between. This CDR3 is built from 16 residues. The CDR3 DNA is TGTGCCAGCAGTCCCTTGGAGGCCCGCTCTGGAAACACCATATATTTT. It encodes CASSPLEARSGNTIYF.

This clonotype was recorded many times. The V call is TRBV9, the J call TRBJ2-3; possibly TRBD2 for D (6 bases). Trimming cost V 1 base and J 2 bases, with 14 bases left between them. CDR1 is SGDLS, CDR2 YYNGEE, per germline. The CDR3 has 16 amino acids. In DNA, the CDR3 is TGTGCCAGCAGCGTATACCCGGGAGCAAACACAGATACGCAGTATTTT. It is translated as CASSVYPGANTDTQYF.

This clonotype was recorded a few times. The chain carries TRBV5-1 and TRBJ2-5; D gene uncertain. Trimming stripped 4 bases from V and 5 bases from J, with 9 bases between. Germline V lookup: CDR1 SGHRS, CDR2 YFSETQ. The CDR3 runs to 12 residues. The DNA for the CDR3 is TGCGCCAGCAGCCGATCGATGGAGACCCAGTACTTC. This codes for CASSRSMETQYF.

This clonotype came up a few times. The chain carries TRBV6-5 and TRBJ2-7; 7 bases fit TRBD2. The CDR3 sequence is 14 residues long. The germline V gene encodes CDR1 MNHEY and CDR2 SVGAGI. V lost 4 bases and J lost 2; bases outside the gene matches: 5. CDR3 nucleotides: TGTGCCAGCAGTTCCGGACTAGGGACCTACGAGCAGTACTTC. Protein: CASSSGLGTYEQYF.

This clonotype was counted ten times or more. The V call is TRBV4-3, the J call TRBJ2-7, with a tentative D call TRBD2 (5 bases). V was clipped by 0 bases and J by 3 bases, with 12 bases between them. The V gene's germline CDR1 is LGHNA and CDR2 YSLEER. The CDR3 contains 15 residues. CDR3 in DNA: TGCGCCAGCAGCCAAGAAGGTACGGGGATCTACGAGCAGTACTTC. It is translated as CASSQEGTGIYEQYF.

This clonotype was detected only a few times. The chain recombines TRBV28 with TRBJ2-2, with a tentative D call TRBD2 (6 bases). This CDR3 is 14 amino acids long. Deletions cut 4 bases from V and 4 bases from J, with 10 bases between. Germline lookup yields CDR1 MDHEN and CDR2 SYDVKM. CDR3 region: CASSYAGGTGELFF. The CDR3 DNA sequence: TGTGCCAGCAGTTACGCCGGGGGCACCGGGGAGCTGTTTTTT.

There are many counts of this clonotype. J is TRBJ2-1 and V is TRBV12-3 or TRBV12-4; no clear D gene. V shed 4 bases and J shed 10 bases, with 11 bases lying between them. CDR3 length equals 12 residues. The CDR3, as DNA: TGTGCCAGCAGTTGGACCGTGGTCGAGCAGTTCTTC. Translated: CASSWTVVEQFF.

There are a few counts of this clonotype. This chain uses TRBV12-3 or TRBV12-4 with TRBJ1-2, with D uncertain. V gave up 5 bases and J gave up 2 bases, with 18 bases separating them. The CDR3 extends over 16 amino acids. The DNA for the CDR3 is TGTGCCAGCAGTCCCGGACGGAGGCTCAGAAACTATGGCTACACCTTC. Translated, it gives CASSPGRRLRNYGYTF.

This clonotype has more than one count but fewer than ten. CDR3 sequence (DNA): TGTGCCAGCAGCCAAGTTTGGTACGAGCAGTACTTC. This encodes CASSQVWYEQYF. This chain links TRBV14 with TRBJ2-7; D remains ambiguous. This CDR3 contains 12 residues. Germline CDR1 reads SGHDN; CDR2 reads FVKESK. With 1 base removed from V and 4 bases from J, the gap between germline ends came to 5 bases.

The CDR3 DNA reads TGTGCCAGCTCACCACCGGGGAGGGTGGATGGCGAGCAGTACTTC. Its translation is CASSPPGRVDGEQYF. The chain uses TRBV18 and TRBJ2-7; 7 bases line up with TRBD2. Germline V gives CDR1 KGHSH, CDR2 LQKENI. The CDR3 has 15 amino acids. Losses at the gene ends were 0 bases for V and 6 bases for J; bases not matched to a gene: 8.

The V gene is TRBV18, the J gene TRBJ2-7; D may be TRBD1 (7 bases). In germline, CDR1 is KGHSH, CDR2 LQKENI. The CDR3 extends over 15 amino acids. V was cut by 4 bases and J by 5 bases, with 18 bases left in between. CDR3 sequence reads: CASSRRTGDSHEQYF. The CDR3 region has the DNA TGTGCCAGCTCACGACGGACGGGGGACAGCCACGAGCAGTACTTC.

There are a few counts of this clonotype. This chain joins TRBV29-1 and TRBJ2-3; D is uncertain. The length of the CDR3 is 12 residues. Between the trimmed V and J ends, which lost 3 bases and 7 bases, there was a span of 11 bases. The germline gives CDR1 SQVTM, CDR2 ANQGSEA. CDR3 nucleotides: TGCAGCGTTGATCCAGGCCGCAATACGCAGTATTTT. It is translated as CSVDPGRNTQYF.